Given below is one T cell receptor beta chain in context. Antigen specificity is unknown. The data were taken from a study of T cells in Graves' hyperthyroidism and ophthalmopathy. Study observations and caveats: Most thyroid clonotypes expanded above 0.001 were also detected in blood.

It was uncontrolled infection, other autoimmune disease, pregnancy or lactation that excluded patients. Used for diagnoses were clinical symptoms, serum thyroxine and TRAb, thyroid ultrasound and orbital computed tomography. PBMCs stemmed from around 10 ml fresh peripheral blood. Germline V CDR1 and CDR2: WNHNN, SYGVQD (reference sequence). The CDR3 totals 17 residues. Amplification of TCR beta CDR3 regions used RNA as the template. Researchers ran a first-round RT-PCR on the TCR CDR3 using the HTBI primer set. One entry per CDR3 protein results from TCRdb running MiXCR on the multiplex PCR reads. The sample yields roughly 700,000 distinct CDR3 sequences, 17% seen once.

The clonotype originates from a man aged 50 or older with Graves' hyperthyroidism. Sequenced material: blood. The rearrangement links TRBV10-1 to TRBJ1-3; 8 positions agree with TRBD1. CDR3 amino acids: CSTRDRWLFDSGNTIYF. The CDR3 DNA is TGCTCCACCCGGGACAGGTGGTTATTCGACTCTGGAAACACCATATATTTT.